The 7 T cell receptor beta chains below were found in one sample sequenced in a study of response to subunit inactivated influenza vaccine. TCRdb reanalysed the RT-PCR reads using MiXCR and keeps one entry per CDR3 protein. Here the sample spans about 540,000 distinct CDR3 sequences, approximately 22% being singletons. These data were likewise used in another study, on T cells expressing NK-cell markers. As that report states: UMIs were included in TCR beta cDNA generated by 5'RACE template switching.

Sequencing was performed on CD4+ T cells sorted from PBMCs, taken about 13 days after vaccination. These receptors were collected from a man over 45 who received an inactivated influenza vaccine.

The genes are TRBV9 and TRBJ2-5, with 8 nucleotides matching TRBD2. Germline V lookup: CDR1 SGDLS, CDR2 YYNGEE. The J segment lost 4 bases and the V segment lost 5 bases, leaving 10 bases of the junction unmatched. This CDR3 contains 15 residues. The CDR3 nucleotides read TGTGCCAGCAGTGGATCCGGGACTAGAGGAGAGACCCAGTACTTC. As protein: CASSGSGTRGETQYF.

The chain has TRBV20-1 and TRBJ2-2; 9 bases are a match to TRBD1. Germline loops: CDR1 DFQATT, CDR2 SNEGSKA (reference sequence). CDR3 length: 14 residues. V was clipped by 5 bases and J by 2 bases; unmatched bases: 3. The CDR3 sequence: CSAWTGANTGELFF. The CDR3 DNA reads as TGCAGTGCTTGGACAGGGGCCAACACCGGGGAGCTGTTTTTT.

This clonotype was counted only a few times. V usage is TRBV6-1 and J usage is TRBJ2-3; D may match TRBD1 or TRBD2 (5 bases each). The germline V gene has CDR1 MNHNS and CDR2 SASEGT. The CDR3 has 15 amino acids. V was cut by 7 bases and J by 2 bases, with 16 bases left in between. The CDR3: CASTPRRGDTDTQYF. Written as DNA, the CDR3 is TGTGCCAGCACCCCTAGGAGAGGGGACACAGATACGCAGTATTTT.

This clonotype was found many times. The rearrangement joins TRBV4-2 to TRBJ2-2; D may be TRBD2 (5 bases). This CDR3 has 14 residues. Germline V gives CDR1 LGHNA, CDR2 YNFKEQ. V was shortened by 0 bases and J by 13 bases, with 15 bases between the two germline ends. CDR3 protein: CASSQDRGPVGLFF. In DNA, the CDR3 is TGTGCCAGCAGCCAAGATCGGGGTCCGGTAGGGCTGTTTTTT.

The genes are TRBV27 and TRBJ2-3, with D perhaps TRBD1 (5 bases). CDR3 length: 14 residues. Germline CDR1 is MNHEY and CDR2 is SMNVEV (reference sequence). The V and J ends lost 2 bases and 6 bases respectively, with 12 bases between them. CDR3 sequence reads: CASSLNGAGDTQYF. CDR3 coding DNA: TGTGCCAGCAGTTTAAATGGGGCTGGCGATACGCAGTATTTT.

The V gene is TRBV4-3, the J gene TRBJ2-1, with 11 bases matching TRBD2. The CDR3 length is 16 residues. Germline trimming cut 0 bases from V and 7 bases from J; bases unmatched to any gene: 5. The germline V gene encodes CDR1 LGHNA and CDR2 YSLEER. For the CDR3, the DNA is TGCGCCAGCAGCCAAGATGTAGCGGGGGGGCGTAATGAGCAGTTCTTC. Protein product: CASSQDVAGGRNEQFF.

This clonotype was found a few times. V usage is TRBV12-3 or TRBV12-4 and J usage is TRBJ2-3; the D call may be TRBD1 or TRBD2 (5 bases each). This CDR3 has 15 residues. V was pared by 1 base and J by 1 base, with 9 bases between. CDR3 sequence (DNA): TGTGCCAGCAGTTTAGACCCGGGACGCACAGATACGCAGTATTTT. This gives the protein CASSLDPGRTDTQYF.